This TCR beta chain was observed in a study of breast tumors, draining lymph nodes, adjacent tissues (dated by TCRdb to about 2016). Study-wide context: In breast cancer patients, the study compared the TCR beta repertoires of tumor, adjacent nontumor tissue and axillary lymph nodes. In human breast cancer, the study set out to evaluate how tumor, surrounding tissue and draining lymph node repertoires relate to one another and whether T cells may move between these sites. The paper's findings and limits, for the study overall: The conclusion that tumor T cells originate in lymph nodes was framed as consistent with a hypothesis rather than directly demonstrated. Tumors showed preferential V and J gene usage, and their T-cell repertoire diversity fell below that of lymph nodes yet above that of nontumor tissue. The data were considered consistent with most tumor T cells being derived from the lymph node and subsequently expanding within tumor tissue. Tumor and nontumor tissue repertoires were significantly more similar in luminal-like than in basal-like breast cancer.

Remarks on this clonotype: The antigen it binds to is not known. No base qualities exist here, and no much larger clone lies one base off it.

Instrument on record: Illumina HiSeq 2000. TCR beta chain libraries were generated by multiplex PCR amplification. The amplified TCR beta chain products were analyzed by high-throughput sequencing. TCRdb passed the public sequencing reads through fastp at Q25 and MiXCR, retaining productive beta sequences. Rows with one shared CDR3 protein collapse into an entry with the most common genes and DNA. The sample yields 180,000 or so distinct CDR3 sequences; 30% to 40% were counted once. The ten largest clones add up to roughly 3.8% of the sample. The lymph node samples were taken from the axillary draining lymph nodes of breast cancer patients. V is pared back by 2 bases and J by 7 bases, with 15 bases lying between the germline termini. The CDR1 and CDR2 encoded by the germline V gene (reference sequence) are LNHNV and YYDKDF. The CDR3 starts with the cysteine, ends with the phenylalanine, and has 16 residues. Only the CDR3 DNA is retained, 48 bases long and in frame from the first base.

This sequence was found in a female donor with breast cancer. Some clones in this sample may be carry-over from other donors' samples. The sequenced material came from axillary lymph node tissue. The chain links TRBV15 with TRBJ1-6, with TRBD1 as a weak D call on 5 bases. The DNA sequence is as follows: TGTGCCACCAGCAGAAGAGATAGGGACCTCAATTCACCCCTCCACTTT. This yields the protein CATSRRDRDLNSPLHF.